The 15 T cell receptor beta chains in this list originate from one sample, sequenced in a study of cytomegalovirus exposure and HLA in healthy donors. Use of 60 Vbeta and 13 Jbeta primers characterized the PCR. Some clones are missing from TCRdb's copy, which holds only in-frame ones; the method was immunoSEQ multiplex PCR. The table includes under 250,000 clones, under 90% detected once. Source material: PBMCs. Every receptor here comes from a human donor in good health.

This chain joins TRBV5-1 and TRBJ2-3; D perhaps matches TRBD1 (6 bases). The CDR3 has 14 residues. Per germline, CDR1 SGHRS and CDR2 YFSETQ. V was pared by 2 bases and J by 2 bases, with 9 bases between. As DNA, the CDR3 is TGCGCCAGCAGCTTAGACAGGAACACAGATACGCAGTATTTT. It codes for CASSLDRNTDTQYF.

This rearrangement joins TRBV7-6 to TRBJ1-5; 11 nucleotides agree with TRBD1. Germline V gene lookup returns CDR1 SGHVS and CDR2 FNYEAQ. V was pared by 2 bases and J by 5 bases, with 2 bases of the junction left unmatched. The CDR3 consists of 15 residues. This chain's CDR3 is CASSLRTGGYQPQHF. The DNA of the CDR3 is TGTGCCAGCAGCTTAAGGACAGGGGGCTATCAGCCCCAGCATTTT.

The J gene is TRBJ2-7, the V gene TRBV5-1; D is possibly TRBD1 (5 bases). The V gene's germline CDR1 is SGHRS and CDR2 YFSETQ. V lost 2 bases to trimming and J lost 0 bases, with 12 bases between them. This CDR3 contains 15 residues. The CDR3 spells CASSFRTPSSYEQYF. In DNA, the CDR3 is TGCGCCAGCAGCTTTAGGACACCAAGCTCCTACGAGCAGTACTTC.

The chain combines TRBV15 with TRBJ2-7, with D perhaps matching TRBD1 (5 bases). V was clipped by 1 base and J by 4 bases, with 11 bases between them. This CDR3 is 14 amino acids long. In germline, CDR1 is LNHNV, CDR2 YYDKDF (reference sequence). CDR3 protein: CATSRGGRAYEQYF. CDR3 nucleotide sequence: TGTGCCACCAGCAGAGGTGGCAGGGCATACGAGCAGTACTTC.

The J gene is TRBJ2-5, the V gene TRBV7-8; D uncertain. V was clipped by 3 bases and J by 5 bases, with 13 bases between them. CDR3 length: 14 residues. Germline loops: CDR1 SGHVS, CDR2 FQNEAQ. The CDR3 protein is CASSFLGSEETQYF. The CDR3 DNA reads TGTGCCAGCAGCTTCCTTGGATCGGAGGAGACCCAGTACTTC.

V gene TRBV2 combines with J gene TRBJ2-3; 9 bases are shared with TRBD2. V was pared by 6 bases and J by 4 bases, with 14 bases of the junction left unmatched. The CDR3 length is 17 residues. The germline gives CDR1 SNHLY, CDR2 FYNNEI. As DNA, the CDR3 is TGTGCCAGCAGCCTCCGCCCTAGCGGGATTAAGCCAGATACGCAGTATTTT. Encoded protein: CASSLRPSGIKPDTQYF.

J is TRBJ2-5 and V is TRBV9, with D perhaps matching TRBD2 (5 bases). The CDR3 is made up of 14 amino acids. From germline, CDR1 is SGDLS and CDR2 YYNGEE. V lost 4 bases and J lost 3, with 13 bases in between. The CDR3 nucleotides are TGTGCCAGCAGCCCAAACGGGCGGGAAGAGACCCAGTACTTC. Amino acid sequence: CASSPNGREETQYF.

The chain carries TRBV5-1 and TRBJ2-4; TRBD1 matches 7 bases. The germline V gene has CDR1 SGHRS and CDR2 YFSETQ. The CDR3 contains 15 residues. The V and J ends lost 0 bases and 6 bases, in that order; junction bases with no gene match: 6. This chain's CDR3 is CASSLEGDRGNIQYF. In DNA form, the CDR3 reads TGCGCCAGCAGCTTGGAAGGGGACAGAGGAAACATTCAGTACTTC.

V usage is TRBV5-8 and J usage is TRBJ1-1, with 7 bases fitting TRBD1. The CDR3 spans 15 residues. From germline, CDR1 is SGHTS and CDR2 YDEGEE. J lost 4 bases, V lost 2 bases, and 8 bases had no gene match. The CDR3 bases are TGTGCCAGCAGCTTAAGGACAGGTAGGGCCACTGAAGCTTTCTTT. This codes for CASSLRTGRATEAFF.

This clone was detected only once. The rearrangement joins TRBV29-1 to TRBJ2-2; 11 nucleotides match TRBD1. The junction had 4 bases not matched to a gene; V was cut back by 3 bases and J by 4 bases. The germline CDR1 and CDR2 sequences are SQVTM and ANQGSEA. This CDR3 contains 15 residues. The CDR3 region has the DNA TGCAGCGTTGAGGACAGGGGGCGGATCACCGGGGAGCTGTTTTTT. As protein: CSVEDRGRITGELFF.

The chain joins TRBV5-4 to TRBJ2-2; TRBD1 agrees at 8 bases. This CDR3 comprises 14 residues. J was trimmed by 6 bases and V by 3 bases; bases with no gene match: 4. Looked up from germline, CDR1 is SGHNT and CDR2 is YYREEE (reference sequence). CDR3 DNA: TGTGCCAGCAGCTCGACAGGGGCGGCCGGGGAGCTGTTTTTT. Amino acids: CASSSTGAAGELFF.

This clone was seen just once. The chain links TRBV28 to TRBJ1-1; D gene ambiguous. V shed 6 bases and J shed 4 bases, with 15 bases lying between them. The CDR3 has 14 amino acids. The V gene's germline CDR1 is MDHEN and CDR2 SYDVKM. CDR3 bases: TGTGCCAGCAGACCCGGAGGGATACGCACTGAAGCTTTCTTT. It yields the protein CASRPGGIRTEAFF.

The rearrangement links TRBV7-3 to TRBJ2-1; 10 bases are shared with TRBD1. J lost 5 bases, V lost 4 bases, and 8 bases had no gene match. Germline loops: CDR1 SGHTA, CDR2 FQGTGA. This CDR3 contains 16 residues. The CDR3 region is CASSSQTGGLHNEQFF. In DNA, the CDR3 is TGTGCCAGCAGCTCACAGACAGGGGGCCTACACAATGAGCAGTTCTTC.

The V gene is TRBV4-3, the J gene TRBJ2-1; 15 bases agree with TRBD2. The J segment lost 8 bases and the V segment lost 0 bases, leaving 8 bases of the junction unmatched. The CDR3 spans 18 residues. Per germline, CDR1 LGHNA and CDR2 YSLEER. The chain's CDR3 is CASSQDGLAGGRGDEQFF. The CDR3 bases are TGCGCCAGCAGCCAAGACGGACTAGCGGGAGGGCGGGGGGATGAGCAGTTCTTC.

The J gene is TRBJ1-1, the V gene TRBV7-9; tentative D call: TRBD1 (6 bases). The germline gives CDR1 SEHNR, CDR2 FQNEAQ (reference sequence). V shed 0 bases and J shed 4 bases, with 9 bases lying between them. This CDR3 is built from 14 residues. The CDR3 region is CASSLAPGATEAFF. DNA of the CDR3: TGTGCCAGCAGCTTAGCGCCAGGGGCCACTGAAGCTTTCTTT.